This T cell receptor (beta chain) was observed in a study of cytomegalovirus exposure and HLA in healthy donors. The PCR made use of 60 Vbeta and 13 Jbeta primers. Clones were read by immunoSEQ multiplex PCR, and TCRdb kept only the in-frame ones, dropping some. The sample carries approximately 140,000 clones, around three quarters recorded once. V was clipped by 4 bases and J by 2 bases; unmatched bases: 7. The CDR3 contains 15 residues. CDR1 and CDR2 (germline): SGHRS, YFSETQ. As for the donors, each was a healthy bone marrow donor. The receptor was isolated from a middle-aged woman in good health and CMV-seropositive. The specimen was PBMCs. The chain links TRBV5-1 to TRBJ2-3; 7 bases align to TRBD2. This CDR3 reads CASSSSGALTDTQYF. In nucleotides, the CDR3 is TGCGCCAGCAGCAGCAGCGGGGCCCTCACAGATACGCAGTATTTT.